The sequence of this TCR beta chain was determined in a study of T-cell reconstitution after alpha-beta-depleted transplantation in children. Study-wide results and limits: Recipient T cells and thymic progenitors that survived were the source of the high TCRbeta diversity seen at day 60 in some patients. After transplant, at about two months, alpha-beta T cells were reportedly derived from several hundred expanded graft clones. After one year, T-cell counts and TCRbeta diversity mostly came from new T cells.

Germline CDR1 is SGHRS and CDR2 is YFSETQ. The CDR3 loop spans 15 amino acids. The germline V and J ends were trimmed by 2 bases and 3 bases, with 12 bases remaining between them. This clonotype has a count of ten or more. Its antigen is not identified. Preparation of the TCRbeta library was carried out with unique molecular identifiers. TCRdb called the PCR reads again in MiXCR, with one record for every CDR3 protein. The table includes approximately 650,000 distinct CDR3 sequences, around 13% detected once. The clonotype comes from a girl aged 2 to 9 with congenital amegakaryocytic thrombocytopenia, due to receive a stem cell transplant. The chain links TRBV5-1 to TRBJ2-1, with D possibly TRBD2 on 5 matching bases. The sequences come from PBMCs, collected before TCRalphabeta/CD19-depleted stem cell transplant. CDR3 DNA: TGCGCCAGCAGCTTATCTCCGGGGAACTACAATGAGCAGTTCTTC. Translated: CASSLSPGNYNEQFF. The full variable domain, completed using reference TRBV5-1 and TRBJ2-1, is KAGVTQTPRYLIKTRGQQVTLSCSPISGHRSVSWYQQTPGQGLQFLFEYFSETQRNKGNFPGRFSGRQFSNSRSEMNVSTLELGDSALYLCASSLSPGNYNEQFFGPGTRLTVL.